This T cell receptor beta chain derives from a study of blood T cell repertoires in COVID-19. Study-level information: The origin of the acute and convalescent COVID-19 samples was the United States, Italy and Spain. Sample material is recorded as cDNA or gDNA derived from T cells, B-cell-depleted T cells, or PBMCs.

The CDR3 extends over 15 amino acids. CDR1 is SGDLS, CDR2 YYNGEE, per germline. The ends were cut back, 3 bases at V and 3 bases at J, with 13 bases in the middle. Per the original methods: Amplification of reference gene primers provided the estimated nucleated cell counts. Some clones are missing from TCRdb's copy, which holds only in-frame ones; the method was immunoSEQ multiplex PCR. V, J and clone size are taken as reported in that table, and D and trimming were inferred from the DNA itself. Of over 200,000 clones listed, 92% are singletons. The source is a man between 25 and 39 years old with acute or convalescent COVID-19. The sequenced sample consisted of peripheral blood. J is TRBJ1-3 and V is TRBV9, with D possibly being TRBD1 (5 bases). CDR3 sequence (DNA): TGTGCCAGCAGCGGCAGGGTTTCGGGTGGAAACACCATATATTTT. Translating gives CASSGRVSGGNTIYF. Variable domain in full (rest from reference TRBV9 and TRBJ1-3): DSGVTQTPKHLITATGQRVTLRCSPRSGDLSVYWYQQSLDQGLQFLIQYYNGEERAKGNILERFSAQQFPDLHSELNLSSLELGDSALYFCASSGRVSGGNTIYFGEGSWLTVV.